A single sample gave rise to the 3 T cell receptor beta chains below, sequenced in a study of T cell responses to AZD1222 COVID-19 vaccine. Clones were read by immunoSEQ multiplex PCR, and TCRdb kept only the in-frame ones, dropping some. The sample has 110,000 to 150,000 clones; around nine tenths are singletons. Source: peripheral blood, taken on day 0 of AZD1222 vaccination. These receptors all stem from an adult in good health.

The rearrangement links TRBV6-2 or TRBV6-3 to TRBJ2-7, with D possibly matching TRBD2 (7 bases). V gave up 4 bases and J gave up 0 bases, with 16 bases separating them. CDR1 and CDR2 (germline): MNHEY, SVGEGT. The CDR3 is made up of 16 amino acids. The CDR3 nucleotides read TGTGCCAGCAGTTTCCTAGGGGGGAGGGCCTCCTACGAGCAGTACTTC. It yields the protein CASSFLGGRASYEQYF.

The chain joins TRBV2 to TRBJ1-6, with TRBD1 matching over 7 bases. V gave up 6 bases and J gave up 9 bases; unmatched junction bases: 8. Germline V gene lookup returns CDR1 SNHLY and CDR2 FYNNEI. The CDR3 spans 14 residues. The CDR3 sequence is CASSKDRATSPLHF. As DNA, the CDR3 is TGTGCCAGCAGCAAAGACAGGGCTACTTCACCCCTCCACTTT.

The chain recombines TRBV5-4 with TRBJ2-2, with TRBD1 as a possible D gene (5 bases). Germline lookup yields CDR1 SGHNT and CDR2 YYREEE (reference sequence). V lost 4 bases and J lost 5, with 12 bases in between. CDR3 length: 14 amino acids. CDR3 protein: CASSPAGWTGELFF. CDR3 in DNA: TGTGCCAGCAGCCCAGCAGGGTGGACCGGGGAGCTGTTTTTT. The entire variable domain, with the rest obtained from reference TRBV5-4 and TRBJ2-2, is as follows: ETGVTQSPTHLIKTRGQQVTLRCSSQSGHNTVSWYQQALGQGPQFIFQYYREEENGRGNFPPRFSGLQFPNYSSELNVNALELDDSALYLCASSPAGWTGELFFGEGSRLTVL.